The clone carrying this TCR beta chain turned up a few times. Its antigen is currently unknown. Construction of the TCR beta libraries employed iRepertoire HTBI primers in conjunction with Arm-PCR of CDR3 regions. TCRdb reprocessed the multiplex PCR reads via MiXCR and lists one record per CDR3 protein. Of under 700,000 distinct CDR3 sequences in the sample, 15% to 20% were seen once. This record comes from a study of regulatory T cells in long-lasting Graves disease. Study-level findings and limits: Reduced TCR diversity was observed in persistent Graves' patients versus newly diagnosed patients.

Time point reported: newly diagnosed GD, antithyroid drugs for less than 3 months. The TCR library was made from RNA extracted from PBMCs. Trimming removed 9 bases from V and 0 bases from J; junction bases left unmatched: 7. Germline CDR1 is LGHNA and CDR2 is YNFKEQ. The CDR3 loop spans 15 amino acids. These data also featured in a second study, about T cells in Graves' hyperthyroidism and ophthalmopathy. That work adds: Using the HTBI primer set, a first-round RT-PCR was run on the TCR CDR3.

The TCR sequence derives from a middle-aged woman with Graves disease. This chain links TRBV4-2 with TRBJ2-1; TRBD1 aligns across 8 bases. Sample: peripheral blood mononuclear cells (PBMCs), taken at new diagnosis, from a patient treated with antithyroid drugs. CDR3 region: CASHQGAGSYNEQFF. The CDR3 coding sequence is TGTGCCAGTCACCAGGGGGCCGGCTCCTACAATGAGCAGTTCTTC.